This T cell receptor (beta chain) was sequenced during a study of T cells in Graves' hyperthyroidism and ophthalmopathy. Overall study context: Before any treatment, at initial diagnosis, peripheral blood was collected.

J lost 4 bases, V lost 6 bases, and 9 bases had no gene match. CDR3 length: 16 residues. Amplified TCR beta CDR3 regions came from RNA transcripts. A set of HTBI primers served as the primers for a first-round RT-PCR of the TCR CDR3. One entry per CDR3 protein results from TCRdb running MiXCR on the multiplex PCR reads. The sample lists about 350,000 distinct CDR3 sequences, 15% to 20% occurring once. The rearrangement uses TRBV12-3 or TRBV12-4 and TRBJ1-2, with 12 nucleotides matching TRBD1. The clonotype was recovered from a woman in her 30s with Graves' hyperthyroidism that later progressed to Graves' ophthalmopathy. Material: blood. The CDR3 protein is CASSSGQGAQSYGYTF. The CDR3 DNA follows: TGTGCCAGCAGCTCGGGACAGGGGGCGCAGAGCTATGGCTACACCTTC.